These 15 T cell receptor beta chains originate from one sample sequenced in a study of shared clonotypes between healthy human individuals. Cells designated naive CD8 were CD45RO-negative and were positively selected for CCR7, with terminally differentiated effector memory CD45RA+ cells excluded. Sequencing used immunoSEQ multiplex PCR; TCRdb keeps in-frame clones, though not all of them. Of fewer than 850,000 clones in the sample, approximately 96% were seen once. Sequenced input: naive CD8+ T cells sorted from blood. The receptor set was obtained from a man aged 25 to 40 in good health.

On this clone: The sample contains more than one DNA sequence encoding this CDR3. J is TRBJ2-3 and V is TRBV27; D is unclear. CDR1 is MNHEY, CDR2 SMNVEV, per germline (reference sequence). The CDR3 is made up of 12 amino acids. Trimming stripped 6 bases from V and 3 bases from J, with 7 bases between. The CDR3 bases are TGTGCCAGCAGCTATGGGACAGATACGCAGTATTTT. Translated: CASSYGTDTQYF.

V is TRBV6-5 and J is TRBJ1-3, with D uncertain. V lost 2 bases and J lost 0, with 8 bases in between. CDR1 MNHEY and CDR2 SVGAGI come from the germline V gene. The CDR3 has 15 amino acids. The CDR3 protein is CASSYLGNSGNTIYF. CDR3 DNA: TGTGCCAGCAGTTACCTAGGGAACTCTGGAAACACCATATATTTT.

As for this clone: The same CDR3 can be traced to other DNA sequences in this sample. This chain joins TRBV11-2 and TRBJ2-1; D not certain. Germline-derived CDR1 and CDR2 are SGHAT and FQNNGV. The CDR3 consists of 11 residues. V shed 2 bases and J shed 8 bases, with 4 bases lying between them. CDR3 in amino acids: CASSLSYEQFF. Here the CDR3 DNA reads TGTGCCAGCAGCTTATCATATGAGCAGTTCTTC.

This clone appeared a single time. The junction differs from germline at one of its ends, possibly a read error. The same CDR3 arises from other DNA sequences in this sample as well. The chain links TRBV28 to TRBJ2-7; D is uncertain. The CDR3 is 16 residues long. The V gene's germline CDR1 is MDHEN and CDR2 SYDVKM. The CDR3 here is CASSPRGRTFSYEQYF. CDR3 DNA: TGCGCCAGCAGTCCTAGAGGACGGACGTTCTCCTACGAGCAGTACTTC.

The rearrangement links TRBV5-6 to TRBJ1-1; D might be TRBD1 (6 bases). Germline CDR1 and CDR2: SGHDT and YYEEEE. The ends were cut back, 5 bases at V and 6 bases at J, with 17 bases in the middle. This CDR3 comprises 14 residues. The CDR3 nucleotides are TGTGCCAGCAGTGTCGTGGGGGCGGGTGCTGAAGCTTTCTTT. Translation: CASSVVGAGAEAFF.

The CDR3 DNA follows: TGTGCCAGCAGCTTAGATCAGTGGGGGGGACTAGAGGTGGCCAATGAGCAGTTCTTC. It codes for CASSLDQWGGLEVANEQFF. The chain has TRBV11-2 and TRBJ2-1; 8 bases fit TRBD2. Trimming took 0 bases from V and 6 from J; bases not matched to a gene: 16. In germline, CDR1 is SGHAT, CDR2 FQNNGV. The CDR3 length is 19 residues.

V and J are TRBV30 and TRBJ2-6; D is unresolved. In germline, CDR1 is GTSNPN, CDR2 SVGIG (reference sequence). Trimming stripped 5 bases from V and 0 bases from J, with 8 bases between. This CDR3 has 14 amino acids. CDR3 coding DNA: TGTGCCTGGGGCAGTTACTCTGGGGCCAACGTCCTGACTTTC. As protein: CAWGSYSGANVLTF.

The chain employs TRBV28 and TRBJ1-2; no clear D. The CDR3 covers 19 residues. Germline loops: CDR1 MDHEN, CDR2 SYDVKM. V lost 6 bases and J 5 bases, leaving 31 bases between the germline ends. Here the CDR3 reads CASRKDRYEVLTAGYGYTF. The CDR3 DNA reads as TGTGCCAGCAGAAAAGACCGGTATGAAGTCTTGACCGCTGGGTATGGCTACACCTTC.

The rearrangement links TRBV6-4 to TRBJ1-5, with TRBD1 matching over 8 bases. Looked up from germline, CDR1 is MRHNA and CDR2 is SNTAGT. The CDR3 is made up of 18 amino acids. With 0 bases clipped from V and 0 bases from J, the junction kept 7 bases outside the gene matches. CDR3 sequence reads: CASSDSDPTGDSNQPQHF. In DNA form, the CDR3 reads TGTGCCAGCAGTGACTCGGACCCGACAGGGGATAGCAATCAGCCCCAGCATTTT.

The V and J genes are TRBV5-5 and TRBJ2-7; the D is unclear. Germline values: CDR1 SGHKS, CDR2 YYEKEE (reference sequence). The CDR3 has 13 residues. The ends were cut back, 4 bases at V and 5 bases at J, with 13 bases in the middle. The CDR3, as DNA: TGTGCCAGCAGCCCCGGGCCCAGCCACGAGCAGTACTTC. Translating gives CASSPGPSHEQYF.

The chain uses TRBV27 and TRBJ1-5; no definite D call. The CDR3 has 15 amino acids. With 6 bases removed from V and 0 bases from J, the gap between germline ends came to 12 bases. Germline V gene sequence: CDR1 MNHEY, CDR2 SMNVEV (reference sequence). This chain's CDR3 is CASSTTGGSNQPQHF. The CDR3 nucleotides are TGTGCCAGCAGCACCACCGGAGGTAGCAATCAGCCCCAGCATTTT.

The V and J genes are TRBV6-5 and TRBJ1-5; a weak D match, TRBD1 (5 bases). The germline V and J ends were trimmed by 5 bases and 2 bases, with 13 bases remaining between them. The CDR3 has 15 amino acids. The germline CDR1 and CDR2 sequences are MNHEY and SVGAGI. The CDR3 spells CASSPGPGGNQPQHF. The CDR3 region has the DNA TGTGCCAGCAGTCCGGGACCCGGGGGCAATCAGCCCCAGCATTTT.

DNA for the CDR3: TGTGCCAGCAGTAACCGACAGGGAGGCCCTGGGGCCAACGTCCTGACTTTC. Residues: CASSNRQGGPGANVLTF. J is TRBJ2-6 and V is TRBV27; the D gene is possibly TRBD1 (7 bases). This CDR3 has 17 amino acids. Trimming removed 5 bases at V and 2 bases at J, with 16 bases between. Looked up from germline, CDR1 is MNHEY and CDR2 is SMNVEV (reference sequence).

CDR3 coding DNA: TGTGCCAGCAGCGGGGACACCGGAAGCACAGATACGCAGTATTTT. Its translation is CASSGDTGSTDTQYF. The chain recombines TRBV9 with TRBJ2-3; D might be TRBD1 (6 bases). Germline values: CDR1 SGDLS, CDR2 YYNGEE. V was shortened by 3 bases and J by 0 bases, with 11 bases between the two germline ends. The CDR3 sequence is 15 residues long.

This clone was picked up one time. V is TRBV29-1 and J is TRBJ1-2, with D possibly TRBD1 on 6 matching bases. V lost 2 bases and J 3 bases, leaving 19 bases between the germline ends. This CDR3 region has 16 residues. Germline V lookup: CDR1 SQVTM, CDR2 ANQGSEA. In nucleotides, the CDR3 is TGCAGCGTTGAAACCAGGGGTTTAGGGGGAGACTATGGCTACACCTTC. This sequence encodes CSVETRGLGGDYGYTF.